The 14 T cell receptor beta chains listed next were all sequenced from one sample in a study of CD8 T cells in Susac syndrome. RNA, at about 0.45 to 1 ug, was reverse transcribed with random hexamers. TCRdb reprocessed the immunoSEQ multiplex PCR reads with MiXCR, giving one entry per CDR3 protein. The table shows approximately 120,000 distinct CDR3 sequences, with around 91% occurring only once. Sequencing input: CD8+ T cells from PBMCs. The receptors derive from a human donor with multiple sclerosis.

The CDR3 region is CASIDSSGANVLTF. The CDR3 DNA reads TGTGCCAGTATCGACAGCTCTGGGGCCAACGTCCTGACTTTC. This chain uses TRBV19 with TRBJ2-6, with D maybe TRBD1 (5 bases). The CDR3 extends over 14 amino acids. Trimming left V 7 bases short and J 0 bases short, with 7 bases between. CDR1 LNHDA and CDR2 SQIVND come from the germline V gene (reference sequence).

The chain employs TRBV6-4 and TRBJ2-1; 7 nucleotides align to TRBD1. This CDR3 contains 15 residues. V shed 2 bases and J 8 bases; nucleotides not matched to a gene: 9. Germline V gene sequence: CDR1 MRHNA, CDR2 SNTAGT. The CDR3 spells CASSDRTGSIDEQFF. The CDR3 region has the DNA TGTGCCAGCAGTGACAGGACAGGCTCAATTGATGAGCAGTTCTTC.

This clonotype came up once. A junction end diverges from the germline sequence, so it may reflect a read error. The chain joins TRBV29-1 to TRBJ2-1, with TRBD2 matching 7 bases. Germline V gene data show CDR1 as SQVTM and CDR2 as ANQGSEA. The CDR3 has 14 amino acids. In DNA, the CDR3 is TGCAGCGCGGGGGGAACAAACCGTTCCAATGTGCAGTTCTTC. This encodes CSAGGTNRSNVQFF.

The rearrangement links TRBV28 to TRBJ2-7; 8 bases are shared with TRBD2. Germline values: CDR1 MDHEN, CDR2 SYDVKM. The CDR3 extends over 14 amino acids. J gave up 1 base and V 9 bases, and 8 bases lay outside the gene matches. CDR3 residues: CASTSSGLSYEQYF. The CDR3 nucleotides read TGTGCCAGTACTTCTAGCGGGCTGTCCTACGAGCAGTACTTC.

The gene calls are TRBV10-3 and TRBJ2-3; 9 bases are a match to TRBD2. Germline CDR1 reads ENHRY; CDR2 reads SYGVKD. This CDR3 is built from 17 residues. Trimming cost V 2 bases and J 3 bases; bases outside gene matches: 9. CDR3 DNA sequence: TGTGCCATCAGTGAGCCAGACTTTAGCGGGAGTACAGATACGCAGTATTTT. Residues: CAISEPDFSGSTDTQYF.

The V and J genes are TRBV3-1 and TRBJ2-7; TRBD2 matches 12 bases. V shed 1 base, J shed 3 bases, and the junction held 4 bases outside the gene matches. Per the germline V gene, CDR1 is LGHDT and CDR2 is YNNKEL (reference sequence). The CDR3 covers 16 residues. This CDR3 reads CASSQGLAGEGYEQYF. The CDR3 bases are TGTGCCAGCAGCCAAGGACTAGCGGGAGAGGGCTACGAGCAGTACTTC.

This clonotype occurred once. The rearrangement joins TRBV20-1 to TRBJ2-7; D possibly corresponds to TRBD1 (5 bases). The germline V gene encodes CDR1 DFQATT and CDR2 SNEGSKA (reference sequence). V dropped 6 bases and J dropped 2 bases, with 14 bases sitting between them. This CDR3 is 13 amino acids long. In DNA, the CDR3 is TGCAGTGCGTCCCCCAGGGATACCTACGAGCAGTACTTC. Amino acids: CSASPRDTYEQYF.

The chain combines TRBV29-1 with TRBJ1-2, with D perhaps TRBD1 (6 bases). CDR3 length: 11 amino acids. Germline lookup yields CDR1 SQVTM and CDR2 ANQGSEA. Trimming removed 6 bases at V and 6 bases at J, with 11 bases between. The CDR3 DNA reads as TGCAGCGTCAAGGACAGTCATGGCTACACCTTC. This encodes CSVKDSHGYTF.

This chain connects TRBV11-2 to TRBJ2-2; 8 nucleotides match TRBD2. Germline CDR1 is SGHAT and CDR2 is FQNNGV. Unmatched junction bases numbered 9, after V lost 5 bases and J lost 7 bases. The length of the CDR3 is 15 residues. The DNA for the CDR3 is TGTGCCAGCAGCGCTCACCGGGAGGGGGGCGGGGAGCTGTTTTTT. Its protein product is CASSAHREGGGELFF.

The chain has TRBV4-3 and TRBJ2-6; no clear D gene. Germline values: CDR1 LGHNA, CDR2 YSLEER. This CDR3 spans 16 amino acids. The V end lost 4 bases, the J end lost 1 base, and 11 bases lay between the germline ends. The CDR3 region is CASSPSDWSGANVLTF. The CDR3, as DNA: TGCGCCAGCAGCCCATCTGACTGGTCTGGGGCCAACGTCCTGACTTTC.

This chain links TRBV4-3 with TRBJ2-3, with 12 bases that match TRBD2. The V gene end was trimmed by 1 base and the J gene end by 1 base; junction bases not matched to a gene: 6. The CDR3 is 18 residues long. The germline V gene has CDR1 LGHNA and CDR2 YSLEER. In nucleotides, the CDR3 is TGCGCCAGCAGCCAAGTATGGACTAGCGGGATACGCACAGATACGCAGTATTTT. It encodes CASSQVWTSGIRTDTQYF.

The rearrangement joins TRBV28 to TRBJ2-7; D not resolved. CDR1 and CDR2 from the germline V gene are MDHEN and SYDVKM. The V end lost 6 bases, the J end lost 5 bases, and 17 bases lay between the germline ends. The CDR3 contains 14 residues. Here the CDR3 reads CASSPGRGAHEQYF. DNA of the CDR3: TGTGCCAGCAGCCCAGGCAGAGGAGCCCACGAGCAGTACTTC.

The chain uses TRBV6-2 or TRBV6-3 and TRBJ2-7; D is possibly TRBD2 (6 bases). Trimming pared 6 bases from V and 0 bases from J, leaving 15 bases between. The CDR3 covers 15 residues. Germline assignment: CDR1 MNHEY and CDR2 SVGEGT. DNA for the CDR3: TGTGCCAGCAGCCCCCCTGGGAGGCCCTCCTACGAGCAGTACTTC. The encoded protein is CASSPPGRPSYEQYF.

The CDR3 sequence: CASGGSQPQHF. CDR3 in DNA: TGTGCCAGCGGTGGTAGCCAGCCCCAGCATTTT. The chain combines TRBV6-4 with TRBJ1-5, with D hard to call. With 8 bases removed from V and 7 bases from J, the gap between germline ends came to 9 bases. Germline values: CDR1 MRHNA, CDR2 SNTAGT. CDR3 length equals 11 residues.